One sample yielded the 26 T cell receptor beta chains listed below, sequenced in a study of blood T cells in healthy people across ages. Next came a second PCR, run for about 7 to 12 cycles, which used a sample-barcoded 5' primer along with a J-beta primer mix. TCRdb recomputed calls from the 5' RACE reads with MiXCR, one row per CDR3 protein. The table records under 2,000,000 distinct CDR3 sequences, roughly 49% of them present only once. The sequenced material came from blood. The origin of the receptors is a woman in her thirties or forties in good health.

The chain combines TRBV28 with TRBJ2-7, with TRBD1 identical over 8 bases. The CDR3 sequence is 14 residues long. The germline gives CDR1 MDHEN, CDR2 SYDVKM. The J segment lost 2 bases and the V segment lost 7 bases, leaving 7 bases of the junction unmatched. Here the CDR3 DNA reads TGTGCCAGCACGCCAGGGGGCATCCCCTACGAGCAGTACTTC. It codes for CASTPGGIPYEQYF.

V gene TRBV28 combines with J gene TRBJ2-3; 8 nucleotides match TRBD2. The CDR3 totals 18 residues. The germline V gene has CDR1 MDHEN and CDR2 SYDVKM. V shed 8 bases, J shed 0 bases, and the junction held 16 bases outside the gene matches. CDR3 in amino acids: CASGRGGLQLDSTDTQYF. CDR3 in DNA: TGTGCCAGCGGCCGGGGGGGGCTCCAGTTGGACAGCACAGATACGCAGTATTTT.

This clonotype was picked up a small number of times. The CDR3 nucleotides read TGTGCCAGCAGCTCCCCGGACAGTGGGAGACCCTACGAGCAGTACTTC. Its protein product is CASSSPDSGRPYEQYF. The rearrangement uses TRBV5-5 and TRBJ2-7; D is possibly TRBD1 (6 bases). V dropped 3 bases and J dropped 2 bases, with 18 bases sitting between them. In germline, CDR1 is SGHKS, CDR2 YYEKEE (reference sequence). The length of the CDR3 is 16 residues.

V usage is TRBV6-6 and J usage is TRBJ1-5; 8 nucleotides match TRBD1. The trim removed 6 bases at V and 6 bases at J, leaving 10 bases unmatched. Looked up from germline, CDR1 is MNHNY and CDR2 is SVGAGI (reference sequence). This CDR3 has 15 residues. CDR3 nucleotide sequence: TGTGCCAGCAGACCCCAGACAGGGGATAGTCAGCCCCAGCATTTT. The encoded protein is CASRPQTGDSQPQHF.

V gene TRBV5-6 combines with J gene TRBJ1-4, with a weak D call TRBD1 (5 bases). Germline V CDR1 and CDR2: SGHDT, YYEEEE. There are 15 residues in the CDR3. V lost 6 bases, J lost 5 bases, and 17 bases lay in between. In nucleotides, the CDR3 is TGTGCCAGCATCAAAACCGGGACGGAGAATGAAAAACTGTTTTTT. Its translation: CASIKTGTENEKLFF.

The rearrangement joins TRBV6-5 to TRBJ2-7, with 8 bases identical to TRBD2. CDR3 size: 14 residues. CDR1 is MNHEY and CDR2 is SVGAGI in the germline V gene. V lost 4 bases and J lost 7; bases outside the gene matches: 9. The CDR3 loop reads CASSLSGLAGEQYF. In DNA, the CDR3 is TGTGCCAGCAGTTTATCCGGACTAGCCGGAGAGCAGTACTTC.

The gene calls are TRBV7-9 and TRBJ1-2; a possible D gene is TRBD1 (5 bases). The CDR3 is 13 amino acids. Per the germline V gene, CDR1 is SEHNR and CDR2 is FQNEAQ (reference sequence). V was cut by 4 bases and J by 4 bases, with 10 bases left in between. This CDR3 is CASSSQDPYGYTF. CDR3 in DNA: TGTGCCAGCAGCTCACAGGACCCCTATGGCTACACCTTC. Full variable domain (outside the CDR3, taken from reference TRBV7-9 and TRBJ1-2): DTGVSQNPRHKITKRGQNVTFRCDPISEHNRLYWYRQTLGQGPEFLTYFQNEAQLEKSRLLSDRFSAERPKGSFSTLEIQRTEQGDSAMYLCASSSQDPYGYTFGSGTRLTVV.

This clonotype was observed a handful of times. The chain links TRBV4-3 to TRBJ2-5; 9 nucleotides match TRBD2. V lost 0 bases to trimming and J lost 4 bases; unmatched junction nucleotides: 9. This CDR3 is built from 17 residues. Germline CDR1 and CDR2: LGHNA and YSLEER. Here the CDR3 reads CASSQDGAGGPPETQYF. The CDR3 DNA follows: TGCGCCAGCAGCCAAGATGGCGCGGGGGGGCCGCCAGAGACCCAGTACTTC.

Many counts were recorded for this clonotype. J is TRBJ2-5 and V is TRBV7-2; 7 bases line up with TRBD1. Trimming took 6 bases from V and 1 from J; bases not matched to a gene: 2. The CDR3 covers 13 residues. Germline V CDR1 and CDR2: SGHTA, FQGNSA. The CDR3 spells CASSWDSQETQYF. The DNA of the CDR3 is TGTGCCAGCAGTTGGGACAGCCAAGAGACCCAGTACTTC.

This clonotype has a handful of counts. This rearrangement joins TRBV7-9 to TRBJ1-2; D is unclear. Germline loops: CDR1 SEHNR, CDR2 FQNEAQ (reference sequence). Trimming cost V 6 bases and J 3 bases, with 11 bases left between them. The CDR3 loop spans 13 amino acids. CDR3 nucleotides: TGTGCCAGCAGGGGGTGGGTGGACTATGGCTACACCTTC. It codes for CASRGWVDYGYTF. The whole variable domain, filled in from reference TRBV7-9 and TRBJ1-2, reads DTGVSQNPRHKITKRGQNVTFRCDPISEHNRLYWYRQTLGQGPEFLTYFQNEAQLEKSRLLSDRFSAERPKGSFSTLEIQRTEQGDSAMYLCASRGWVDYGYTFGSGTRLTVV.

With regard to this clonotype: A read error may account for a junction end that differs from germline. This chain links TRBV4-2 with TRBJ2-1; 10 nucleotides agree with TRBD2. The CDR3 has 14 residues. CDR1 is LGHNA, CDR2 YNFKEQ, per germline. CDR3 in amino acids: CTSSHRLAGDEQFF. The CDR3 DNA sequence: TGTACCAGCAGCCATCGACTAGCGGGTGACGAGCAGTTCTTC.

The rearrangement uses TRBV20-1 and TRBJ1-2; 7 positions match TRBD1. This CDR3 comprises 13 residues. J was trimmed by 4 bases and V by 5 bases; bases with no gene match: 7. The germline V gene has CDR1 DFQATT and CDR2 SNEGSKA (reference sequence). CDR3 loop: CSAYGQDRYGYTF. The DNA for the CDR3 is TGCAGTGCTTATGGACAGGATCGCTATGGCTACACCTTC.

The V call is TRBV7-9, the J call TRBJ2-7, with 12 bases fitting TRBD2. The germline V gene encodes CDR1 SEHNR and CDR2 FQNEAQ (reference sequence). V shed 4 bases and J 4 bases; nucleotides not matched to a gene: 11. The CDR3 extends over 17 amino acids. CDR3: CASSSSGSGTSGYEQYF. Here the CDR3 DNA reads TGTGCCAGCAGCTCCTCCGGTTCGGGGACTAGCGGGTACGAGCAGTACTTC.

This sequence joins TRBV5-6 and TRBJ2-3; 7 positions match TRBD1. This CDR3 has 17 residues. J was trimmed by 4 bases and V by 4 bases; bases with no gene match: 15. Germline CDR1 is SGHDT and CDR2 is YYEEEE. CDR3 residues: CASSIYRGWSGPDTQYF. In nucleotides, the CDR3 is TGTGCCAGCAGCATATACAGGGGATGGAGTGGTCCAGATACGCAGTATTTT.

The rearrangement uses TRBV4-2 and TRBJ1-2; 7 positions agree with TRBD1. Looked up from germline, CDR1 is LGHNA and CDR2 is YNFKEQ. V trimming: 3 bases; J trimming: 9 bases; junction bases outside the gene matches: 13. The CDR3 totals 15 residues. The CDR3 DNA is TGTGCCAGCAGCCACCCCGGGACAGAGGTATATCGCTACACCTTC. Protein: CASSHPGTEVYRYTF.

This chain connects TRBV11-2 to TRBJ2-7; D might be TRBD2 (6 bases). CDR3 length: 13 residues. Germline V gene lookup returns CDR1 SGHAT and CDR2 FQNNGV. Trimming pared 8 bases from V and 4 bases from J, leaving 15 bases between. CDR3 region: CASLGFGGYEQYF. As DNA, the CDR3 is TGTGCCAGCCTCGGTTTTGGGGGGTACGAGCAGTACTTC. Complete variable domain (other parts from reference TRBV11-2 and TRBJ2-7): EAGVAQSPRYKIIEKRQSVAFWCNPISGHATLYWYQQILGQGPKLLIQFQNNGVVDDSQLPKDRFSAERLKGVDSTLKIQPAKLEDSAVYLCASLGFGGYEQYFGPGTRLTVT.

This clonotype was counted once. The chain joins TRBV6-1 to TRBJ1-2; 9 bases fit TRBD1. From germline, CDR1 is MNHNS and CDR2 SASEGT. The CDR3 runs to 15 residues. J gave up 7 bases and V 5 bases, and 11 bases lay outside the gene matches. The chain's CDR3 is CASSLAGTGSLGYTF. CDR3 coding DNA: TGTGCCAGCAGTCTGGCCGGGACAGGGAGTCTTGGCTACACCTTC.

The J gene is TRBJ1-2, the V gene TRBV7-9, with a tentative D call TRBD1 (5 bases). Germline CDR1 is SEHNR and CDR2 is FQNEAQ (reference sequence). The CDR3 loop spans 14 amino acids. Trimming took 5 bases from V and 2 from J, leaving 12 bases between them. The CDR3 loop reads CASSRDRRNYGYTF. The CDR3 DNA reads TGTGCCAGCAGCCGGGACCGCAGGAACTATGGCTACACCTTC.

The chain uses TRBV27 and TRBJ1-5; D uncertain. Germline CDR1 is MNHEY and CDR2 is SMNVEV (reference sequence). The CDR3 loop spans 15 amino acids. V dropped 4 bases and J dropped 3 bases, with 13 bases sitting between them. DNA for the CDR3: TGTGCCAGCAGTTCCCCGGACGGAACCAATCAGCCCCAGCATTTT. Its translation: CASSSPDGTNQPQHF.

V is TRBV7-2 and J is TRBJ2-1; 8 bases map to TRBD2. The CDR3 covers 15 residues. V lost 7 bases, J lost 2 bases, and 7 bases stayed unmatched. Germline V CDR1 and CDR2: SGHTA, FQGNSA. The CDR3 DNA is TGTGCCAGCACCCTTCAGCGGGGGACCTACAATGAGCAGTTCTTC. It translates to CASTLQRGTYNEQFF.

This clonotype was detected only a few times. The CDR3 DNA is TGTGCCAGCAGCCAAGTAAACAGGGTCACACCCTACGAGCAGTACTTC. Translated: CASSQVNRVTPYEQYF. The genes are TRBV4-2 and TRBJ2-7, with D perhaps matching TRBD1 (6 bases). The CDR3 has 16 amino acids. V was trimmed by 1 base and J by 2 bases, leaving 15 bases between them. Germline V gene sequence: CDR1 LGHNA, CDR2 YNFKEQ.

The table lists this clonotype with a count of one. V gene TRBV18 combines with J gene TRBJ1-2, with TRBD1 matching over 7 bases. V lost 2 bases to trimming and J lost 5 bases; unmatched junction nucleotides: 5. Per the germline V gene, CDR1 is KGHSH and CDR2 is LQKENI. The CDR3 is 14 residues long. The CDR3 protein is CASSPDQGGYGYTF. The DNA of the CDR3 is TGTGCCAGCTCACCAGATCAGGGGGGGTATGGCTACACCTTC.

The chain combines TRBV12-3 or TRBV12-4 with TRBJ2-5; D remains unclear. V was trimmed by 3 bases and J by 1 base, leaving 15 bases between them. This CDR3 is 16 amino acids long. The CDR3 reads CASSFGSRTVQETQYF. CDR3 bases: TGTGCCAGCAGTTTCGGGTCCAGGACGGTCCAAGAGACCCAGTACTTC.

This clonotype has only a few counts. CDR3 DNA sequence: TGTGCCAGCAGTCGGGACACCATAGCCTACGAGCAGTACTTC. Translated: CASSRDTIAYEQYF. The chain uses TRBV6-1 and TRBJ2-7; D is perhaps TRBD1 (6 bases). This CDR3 is 14 amino acids long. Germline CDR1 reads MNHNS; CDR2 reads SASEGT. The V end was cut by 5 bases, the J end by 2 bases, with 13 bases between.

The chain joins TRBV5-1 to TRBJ2-5, with 8 bases matching TRBD2. V trimming: 5 bases; J trimming: 5 bases; junction bases outside the gene matches: 8. CDR3 length equals 14 residues. CDR1 is SGHRS, CDR2 YFSETQ, per germline. The CDR3 protein is CASSNGLAPETQYF. The CDR3 DNA reads TGCGCCAGCAGTAACGGACTAGCTCCCGAGACCCAGTACTTC. Variable domain in full (rest from reference TRBV5-1 and TRBJ2-5): KAGVTQTPRYLIKTRGQQVTLSCSPISGHRSVSWYQQTPGQGLQFLFEYFSETQRNKGNFPGRFSGRQFSNSRSEMNVSTLELGDSALYLCASSNGLAPETQYFGPGTRLLVL.

This clonotype was counted between two and nine times. This chain joins TRBV7-9 and TRBJ2-7; 8 positions agree with TRBD1. The CDR3 covers 16 residues. Germline assignment: CDR1 SEHNR and CDR2 FQNEAQ (reference sequence). V lost 0 bases, J lost 2 bases, and 6 bases stayed unmatched. The CDR3 DNA sequence: TGTGCCAGCAGCTTAGCCAGGGGGCTAACGACCTACGAGCAGTACTTC. It codes for CASSLARGLTTYEQYF.